This T cell receptor beta chain was captured by sequencing in a study of regulatory T cells in long-lasting Graves disease (dated by TCRdb to about 2021). At the level of the whole study: Newly diagnosed Graves' disease patients had taken antithyroid drugs for less than 3 months. Patients with persistent Graves' disease were compared with patients with newly diagnosed Graves' disease using TCR sequencing and RNA sequencing of peripheral blood. The study took place in China and was registered as a clinical trial. A total of around 35 samples underwent TCR sequencing, from some 13 patients with persistent Graves' disease and 20 or so patients with newly diagnosed Graves' disease. Broader findings and caveats from the paper: Sequencing and analysis were restricted to the TCR beta chain. TRBV28, TRBJ1-2 and TRBJ2-5 were preferentially used in persistent disease, while TRBV20-1 and TRBJ2-1 were favored in newly diagnosed disease. Only peripheral blood was studied, because thyroid tissue, the primary lesion, was inaccessible. Lower TCR Shannon entropy and fewer highly expanded clones were observed in persistent Graves' disease patients than in newly diagnosed patients, which suggested clonal expansion. Persistent patients shared more public clonotypes among themselves (approximately 2,500) than newly diagnosed patients did (about 900). The small sample size was acknowledged by the authors as a limitation that may reduce accuracy.

The method was multiplex PCR. Sequencing was performed on an Illumina HiSeq 4000. CDR3 regions were amplified by Arm-PCR with iRepertoire HTBI primers to construct TCR beta libraries. Before sequencing, the PCR products underwent gel purification. The authors processed their data as follows. Gene usage analysis of CDR3 amino acid clonotypes relied on the 55 to 80 TRBV and about 13 TRBJ segments identified across samples. COPE and FqMerger were used to merge the filtered high-quality paired reads into contigs. BLAST was used to align contigs to the IMGT TRBV, TRBD and TRBJ reference genes, and CDR3 was defined following IMGT. Clonotypes above 0.1% frequency were classified as highly expanded clones. Repertoire diversity was measured by Shannon entropy, and V-J evenness by the Gini coefficient. Clonotypes shared by more than one individual were considered public. TCRdb passed the public sequencing reads through fastp at Q25 and MiXCR, retaining productive beta sequences. Rows are combined by CDR3 protein, so each entry shows the most common genes and DNA. None of the V and J calls come from the authors' own analysis; TCRdb made them. The sample table records a few hundred thousand distinct CDR3 sequences; 16% of these occur just once. The ten largest account for approximately 30% of the sample.

Looking up the germline V gene yields CDR1 SGHAT and CDR2 FQNNGV. The CDR3 covers 14 residues, taking in both the cysteine and the phenylalanine. The DNA shown is the 42-base CDR3, in frame from base 1. The germline ends are 18 bases apart after V is trimmed by 5 bases and J by 8 bases. The meaning of the sample's time point label: newly diagnosed GD, antithyroid drugs for less than 3 months. For both TCR sequencing and RNA sequencing, RNA was extracted from PBMCs in TRIzol. The diagnosis of Graves' disease followed American Thyroid Association guidelines. Recruitment of patients was carried out at an endocrinology department in Xi'an, China. From each patient, around 9 milliliters of peripheral blood was collected into an EDTA anticoagulant tube. Ficoll Paque Plus density gradient separation was used to isolate PBMCs, and no further T cell sorting was done. An Agilent 2100 Bioanalyzer and agarose gel were used to assess RNA quality, and a NanoDrop 2000 was used to measure RNA concentration.

Turning to this clonotype: The antigen it binds to is not known. No base qualities exist here, and no much larger clone lies one base off it.

The same sample was also studied in work on T cells in Graves' hyperthyroidism and ophthalmopathy. Per that second paper: Stable Graves' hyperthyroidism was defined as no progression to ophthalmopathy during 18 months of follow-up. The hyperthyroidism patients were between 18 and 65 years old and newly diagnosed, with a disease duration of less than 2 months. Patients with uncontrolled infections, other autoimmune diseases, pregnancy or lactation were excluded. Diagnoses were established on the basis of clinical symptoms, serum thyroxine and TRAb, thyroid ultrasound, and orbital computed tomography. For the first round of RT-PCR on the TCR CDR3, the HTBI primer set was used together with the Qiagen OneStep RT-PCR kit. Most expanded thyroid clonotypes (frequency above 0.001) were also detected in blood, a finding suggesting that blood repertoires may reflect thyroid immune responses. A model built on a 13 V-J signature distinguished ophthalmopathy from stable hyperthyroidism, reaching approximately 89% sensitivity and about 81% specificity in cross-validation and 80%/75% in testing. In validation, the model predicted progression to ophthalmopathy a median of roughly 6.2 months before onset, with roughly 68% sensitivity and roughly 73% specificity. TCR V-J signatures able to tell the groups apart were searched for in a discovery cohort of about a hundred patients, of whom over 40 had Graves' ophthalmopathy and roughly 59 had stable Graves' hyperthyroidism. Whether ophthalmopathy could be predicted prospectively was tested in an independent validation cohort made up of under 20 hyperthyroidism patients plus 17 patients who later progressed to ophthalmopathy. The 95 to 100 discovery patients were randomly divided into training and test sets at a 7:3 ratio. The study also compared thyroid tissue and blood T-cell repertoires from over 5 Graves' hyperthyroidism patients. After sampling, hyperthyroidism patients received methimazole starting at 30 mg daily, and ophthalmopathy patients received high-dose intravenous methylprednisolone. A second multiplex PCR round built the libraries, followed by size selection and purification. Paired-end sequencing of the libraries was performed with 100 bp reads on an Illumina HiSeq2000. Raw data were processed with SOAPnuke, discarding reads with adapters, uncalled bases, mean Phred below 15, or no exact constant-primer or identifier match. COPE v1.2.5 was used to merge the high-quality paired reads, and each unique nucleotide sequence was defined as a clonotype. MiTCR v1.1 was used to align the clonotypes against IMGT TRBV, TRBD and TRBJ reference segments. The analysis was restricted to V-J combinations with a frequency above 0.0001, which together covered 99.2% of the repertoires. The TCS score was defined as F50 (clonal expansion) divided by E x V (chaos), with BLOSUM62-based TCRdist calculated between CDR3 peptides within each V-J. Welch's t-statistics and random forest reduced just over 500 V-J features to roughly 13, which were used in a naive Bayes classifier (R e1071). Sample size was not statistically predetermined, and blinding of investigators to group allocation was not performed. The paper reports TCR Vbeta CDR3 sequencing of over 130 peripheral blood samples: 40 to 45 ophthalmopathy, 75 to 80 hyperthyroidism and approximately 17 progressor patients.

The TCR originated in a man between 35 and 55 years old with Graves disease. Donor details come from another sample of the same person, matched by shared clones. Recombination connected TRBV11-2 to TRBJ1-2; TRBD1 is perhaps the D gene, given 6 matching bases. The sample here was peripheral blood mononuclear cells (PBMCs), taken at new diagnosis, from a patient treated with antithyroid drugs. The sequence in DNA is TGTGCCAGCAGCCGCCCCGGCCAGGGGAAGGGCTACACCTTC. The resulting protein is CASSRPGQGKGYTF.